Sequencing of this T cell receptor beta chain was carried out in a study of T cell responses to AZD1222 COVID-19 vaccine. Study results and limitations: Nearly half of the spike-specific TCRs reportedly recognize variant regions that carry no mutations. White British donors predominated, females outnumbered males, and clonal diversity was possibly underestimated.

This clone was picked up a small number of times. As yet, its antigen is unknown. The sample holds other DNA sequences that translate to the same CDR3. V dropped 1 base and J dropped 7 bases, with 5 bases sitting between them. The CDR3 is 12 amino acids. Profiled with immunoSEQ multiplex PCR; TCRdb holds only in-frame clones, not every one. Among 90,000 to 150,000 clones listed, roughly 91% were seen once. J is TRBJ2-1 and V is TRBV12-3 or TRBV12-4, with D perhaps given as TRBD1 or TRBD2 (5 bases each). The sample was peripheral blood, taken on day 0 of AZD1222 vaccination. The TCR was taken from an adult in good health. The CDR3 bases are TGTGCCAGCAGTTTAGGGGGGAATGAGCAGTTCTTC. Amino acids: CASSLGGNEQFF.